What follows is one T cell receptor beta chain and its context. Its antigen is as yet unknown. A universal primer binding site was introduced by template switching. The final cDNA contained unique molecular identifiers. A single record per CDR3 protein comes from TCRdb applying MiXCR to the 5' RACE reads. Among about 450,000 distinct CDR3 sequences listed, about 18% were seen once. Per germline, CDR1 PRHDT and CDR2 FYEKMQ (reference sequence). Trimming cost V 3 bases and J 0 bases, with 8 bases left between them. The CDR3 runs to 14 residues. The data originate from a study of identical twins. Study-wide points: The degree of excess twin sharing was weaker in beta out-of-frame sequences.

The TCR was taken from a man aged 50-60 years in good health. Sequencing was done on a sample of naive T cells sorted from blood. The chain employs TRBV13 and TRBJ1-2; D call uncertain. The CDR3 is CASSLMEPNYGYTF. Written as DNA, the CDR3 is TGTGCCAGCAGCTTGATGGAGCCTAACTATGGCTACACCTTC.